This TCR beta chain was recovered during a study of technical replicates of blood from several donors. Clones were read by immunoSEQ multiplex PCR, and TCRdb kept only the in-frame ones, dropping some. The sample has 90,000 or so clones; 95% are singletons. The CDR3 extends over 15 amino acids. Trimming cost V 2 bases and J 1 base, with 8 bases left between them. CDR1 SGHAT and CDR2 FQNNGV come from the germline V gene. The sequence came from a human donor in good health. The chain employs TRBV11-2 and TRBJ2-2, with TRBD1 as a possible D gene (6 bases). Sequenced material: T cells isolated from PBMCs. This CDR3 reads CASSLYRENTGELFF. The CDR3 nucleotides are TGTGCCAGCAGCTTATACAGGGAGAACACCGGGGAGCTGTTTTTT.